The 16 T cell receptor beta chains in this list originate from one sample, sequenced in a study of control samples from healthy donors and cancer patients (dated by TCRdb to the early 2020s). Preparation of the library involved the immunoSEQ multiplex PCR assay. TCRdb stores this immuneACCESS table with in-frame sequences only. Part of the clones is absent; in the studies checked, under half of the shortfall reflects unresolved V genes, and no reason is known for the rest. The sample table contains more than 95,000 clones; only one count was recorded for 85% to 95% of them. The ten largest clones take up about 0.6% of the sample. Sequenced sample: PBMCs. The receptors come from an older man with head and neck cancer.

The chain uses TRBV2 and TRBJ1-1, with D perhaps matching TRBD1 (5 bases). The V and J ends lost 4 bases and 0 bases respectively, with 6 bases between them. The CDR3 has 13 residues. Per germline, CDR1 SNHLY and CDR2 FYNNEI. The chain's CDR3 is CASSGTMNTEAFF. The CDR3 coding sequence is TGTGCCAGCAGTGGGACAATGAACACTGAAGCTTTCTTT.

V gene TRBV27 combines with J gene TRBJ2-7; TRBD2 is a possible D gene (6 bases). CDR1 and CDR2 from the germline V gene are MNHEY and SMNVEV (reference sequence). The V end was cut by 3 bases, the J end by 7 bases, with 19 bases between. CDR3 length: 15 residues. The CDR3: CASSFRGRDLSEQYF. The CDR3 DNA reads as TGTGCCAGCAGTTTTAGGGGCAGGGACTTGTCGGAGCAGTACTTC.

The chain recombines TRBV20-1 with TRBJ2-3; D remains ambiguous. The CDR3 is made up of 14 amino acids. CDR1 and CDR2 (germline): DFQATT, SNEGSKA (reference sequence). Trimming removed 3 bases at V and 0 bases at J, with 10 bases between. The CDR3 region has the DNA TGCAGTGCTAGTAGGCCCCTTAGCACAGATACGCAGTATTTT. Translated, it gives CSASRPLSTDTQYF.

This sequence joins TRBV12-3 or TRBV12-4 and TRBJ2-5, with D unresolved. The CDR3 has 13 amino acids. The ends were cut back, 1 base at V and 1 base at J, with 4 bases in the middle. CDR3 residues: CASSLGLQETQYF. The CDR3, as DNA: TGTGCCAGCAGTTTAGGCCTCCAAGAGACCCAGTACTTC.

The chain employs TRBV29-1 and TRBJ2-2; 16 nucleotides line up with TRBD2. The CDR3 has 18 residues. Trimming took 6 bases from V and 2 from J; bases not matched to a gene: 9. Germline V gene lookup returns CDR1 SQVTM and CDR2 ANQGSEA. CDR3 nucleotide sequence: TGCAGCGTCCTAGGGACTAGCGGGGGGGTAGGAAACACCGGGGAGCTGTTTTTT. Encoded protein: CSVLGTSGGVGNTGELFF.

The rearrangement joins TRBV6-1 to TRBJ1-1; D not resolved. Germline V gene data show CDR1 as MNHNS and CDR2 as SASEGT. Trimming left V 2 bases short and J 1 base short, with 5 bases between. The CDR3 has 13 residues. The CDR3 DNA is TGTGCCAGCAGTGAATCAGGGAACACTGAAGCTTTCTTT. Translating gives CASSESGNTEAFF.

The V gene is TRBV9, the J gene TRBJ2-1, with D hard to call. V lost 2 bases and J lost 0, with 18 bases in between. Germline assignment: CDR1 SGDLS and CDR2 YYNGEE. The CDR3 spans 18 residues. CDR3 region: CASSVSSAGPSSYNEQFF. The CDR3 DNA follows: TGTGCCAGCAGCGTCAGCTCAGCCGGACCAAGCTCCTACAATGAGCAGTTCTTC.

This chain connects TRBV18 to TRBJ2-6, with TRBD1 identical over 7 bases. The junction had 5 bases not matched to a gene; V was cut back by 4 bases and J by 2 bases. Per the germline V gene, CDR1 is KGHSH and CDR2 is LQKENI. The CDR3 contains 16 residues. CDR3 protein: CASSQDRAPGANVLTF. The CDR3, as DNA: TGTGCCAGCTCACAAGACAGGGCACCTGGGGCCAACGTCCTGACTTTC. Filled out from reference TRBV18 and TRBJ2-6, the complete variable domain reads NAGVMQNPRHLVRRRGQEARLRCSPMKGHSHVYWYRQLPEEGLKFMVYLQKENIIDESGMPKERFSAEFPKEGPSILRIQQVVRGDSAAYFCASSQDRAPGANVLTFGAGSRLTVL.

In this sample, this clone turned up a few times. The J gene is TRBJ1-3, the V gene TRBV5-4; perhaps TRBD1 as D (5 bases). Germline V lookup: CDR1 SGHNT, CDR2 YYREEE (reference sequence). This CDR3 spans 14 amino acids. Trimming removed 6 bases at V and 2 bases at J, with 12 bases between. The CDR3 sequence is CASTKPGAGNTIYF. In DNA, the CDR3 is TGTGCCAGCACCAAACCGGGGGCTGGAAACACCATATATTTT.

The V call is TRBV6-6, the J call TRBJ1-1; 9 positions agree with TRBD1. The CDR3 is 14 amino acids. Germline loops: CDR1 MNHNY, CDR2 SVGAGI (reference sequence). Trimming removed 5 bases from V and 9 bases from J; junction bases left unmatched: 10. DNA for the CDR3: TGTGCCAGCAGTCCCCCGGACAGGGGCAGAAAAGCTTTCTTT. Amino acids: CASSPPDRGRKAFF.

The chain combines TRBV23-1 with TRBJ1-3; D remains ambiguous. TRBV23-1 is recorded as an ORF, its role being uncertain. V was trimmed by 8 bases and J by 0 bases, leaving 14 bases between them. This CDR3 has 15 residues. The DNA of the CDR3 is TGCGCCAGCTCCAACGAGGAGAGCTCTGGAAACACCATATATTTT. It translates to CASSNEESSGNTIYF.

The V and J genes are TRBV2 and TRBJ1-2; TRBD1 is a possible D gene (6 bases). The CDR3 is made up of 12 amino acids. V was trimmed by 8 bases and J by 6 bases, leaving 13 bases between them. Germline CDR1 SNHLY, CDR2 FYNNEI. In DNA form, the CDR3 reads TGTGCCAGCGGGCGGGGGGGCGATGGCTACACCTTC. Residues: CASGRGGDGYTF.

This sequence joins TRBV7-9 and TRBJ2-7, with D possibly matching TRBD1 (5 bases). Germline CDR1 SEHNR, CDR2 FQNEAQ (reference sequence). The CDR3 has 14 amino acids. Between the trimmed V and J ends, which lost 5 bases and 0 bases, there was a span of 11 bases. The CDR3 DNA is TGTGCCAGCAGCACCCGACAGAGCTCCTACGAGCAGTACTTC. Amino acids: CASSTRQSSYEQYF.

The rearrangement uses TRBV19 and TRBJ1-1; D gene unclear. CDR1 and CDR2 from the germline V gene are LNHDA and SQIVND (reference sequence). V lost 10 bases to trimming and J lost 2 bases, with 11 bases between them. The CDR3 length is 12 residues. The CDR3 bases are TGTGCCACCTCTAATTTCAACACTGAAGCTTTCTTT. This translates into CATSNFNTEAFF.

The chain couples TRBV29-1 to TRBJ1-1, with TRBD1 matching 7 bases. V was pared by 3 bases and J by 7 bases, with 5 bases of the junction left unmatched. Germline V gene data show CDR1 as SQVTM and CDR2 as ANQGSEA. The CDR3 covers 12 residues. The CDR3 loop is CSVDRGGSEAFF. The DNA of the CDR3 is TGCAGCGTTGATCGAGGGGGCAGTGAAGCTTTCTTT.

The rearrangement uses TRBV3-1 (or the pseudogene TRBV3-2) and TRBJ2-7, with no clear D. The V gene's germline CDR1 is LGHDT and CDR2 YNNKEL (reference sequence). CDR3 size: 13 residues. V was cut by 4 bases and J by 5 bases, with 12 bases left in between. The CDR3 bases are TGTGCCAGCAGCCGACACGGTCGCAACGAGCAGTACTTC. Its protein product is CASSRHGRNEQYF.